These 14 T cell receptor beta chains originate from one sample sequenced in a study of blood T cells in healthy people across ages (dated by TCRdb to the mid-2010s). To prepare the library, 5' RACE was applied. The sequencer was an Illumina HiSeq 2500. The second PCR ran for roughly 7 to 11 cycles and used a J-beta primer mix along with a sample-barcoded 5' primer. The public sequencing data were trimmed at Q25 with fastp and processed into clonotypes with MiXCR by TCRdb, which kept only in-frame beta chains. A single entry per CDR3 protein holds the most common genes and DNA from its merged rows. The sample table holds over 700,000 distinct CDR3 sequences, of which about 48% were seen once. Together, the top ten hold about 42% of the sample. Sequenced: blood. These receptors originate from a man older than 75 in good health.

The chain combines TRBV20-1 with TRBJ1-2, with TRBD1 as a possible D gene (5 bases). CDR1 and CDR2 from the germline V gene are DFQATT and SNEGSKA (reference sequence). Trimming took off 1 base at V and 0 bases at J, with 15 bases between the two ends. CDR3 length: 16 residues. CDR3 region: CSARGVIGTANYGYTF. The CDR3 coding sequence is TGCAGTGCTAGAGGGGTCATAGGGACTGCTAACTATGGCTACACCTTC.

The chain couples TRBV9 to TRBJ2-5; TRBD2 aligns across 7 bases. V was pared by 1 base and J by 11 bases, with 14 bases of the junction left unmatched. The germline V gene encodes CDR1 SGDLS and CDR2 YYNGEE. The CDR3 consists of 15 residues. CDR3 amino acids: CASSVSGAGLREQYF. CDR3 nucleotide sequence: TGTGCCAGCAGCGTATCCGGGGCAGGGCTGCGGGAGCAGTACTTC.

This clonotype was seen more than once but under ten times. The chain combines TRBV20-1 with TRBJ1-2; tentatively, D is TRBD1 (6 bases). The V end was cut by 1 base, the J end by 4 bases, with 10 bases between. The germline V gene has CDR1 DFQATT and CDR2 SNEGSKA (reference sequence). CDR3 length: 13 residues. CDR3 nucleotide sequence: TGCAGTGCTAGAGTTGGGGGGCGCTATGGCTACACCTTC. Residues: CSARVGGRYGYTF.

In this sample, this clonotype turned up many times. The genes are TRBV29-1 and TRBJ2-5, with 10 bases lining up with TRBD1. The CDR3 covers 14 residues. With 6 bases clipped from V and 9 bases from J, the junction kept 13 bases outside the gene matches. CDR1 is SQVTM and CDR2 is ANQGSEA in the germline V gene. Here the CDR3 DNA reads TGCAGCGTCCTCCCCGGACAGGGGGGATCGCCCCAGTACTTC. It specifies CSVLPGQGGSPQYF.

The CDR3 DNA reads TGTGCCAGCAGCTTGGGACAGAGGGTCGAGACCCAGTACTTC. It codes for CASSLGQRVETQYF. The V and J genes are TRBV11-2 and TRBJ2-5; 7 bases are shared with TRBD1. CDR1 is SGHAT, CDR2 FQNNGV, per germline. This CDR3 region has 14 residues. The junction had 6 bases not matched to a gene; V was cut back by 3 bases and J by 5 bases.

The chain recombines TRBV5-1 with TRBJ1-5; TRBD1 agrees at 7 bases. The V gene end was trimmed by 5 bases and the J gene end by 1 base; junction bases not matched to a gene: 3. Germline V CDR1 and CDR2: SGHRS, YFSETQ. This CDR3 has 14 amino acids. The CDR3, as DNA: TGCGCCAGCAGACAGGGGCTCAGCAATCAGCCCCAGCATTTT. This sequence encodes CASRQGLSNQPQHF. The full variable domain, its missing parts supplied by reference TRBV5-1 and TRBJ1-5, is KAGVTQTPRYLIKTRGQQVTLSCSPISGHRSVSWYQQTPGQGLQFLFEYFSETQRNKGNFPGRFSGRQFSNSRSEMNVSTLELGDSALYLCASRQGLSNQPQHFGDGTRLSIL.

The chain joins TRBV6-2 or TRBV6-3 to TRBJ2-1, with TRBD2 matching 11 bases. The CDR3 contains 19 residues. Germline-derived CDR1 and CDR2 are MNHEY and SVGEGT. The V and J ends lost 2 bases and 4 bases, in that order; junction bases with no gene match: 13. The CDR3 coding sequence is TGTGCCAGCAGTTACCGGCTAGCGGGGGGCCAAACGAAATACAATGAGCAGTTCTTC. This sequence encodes CASSYRLAGGQTKYNEQFF.

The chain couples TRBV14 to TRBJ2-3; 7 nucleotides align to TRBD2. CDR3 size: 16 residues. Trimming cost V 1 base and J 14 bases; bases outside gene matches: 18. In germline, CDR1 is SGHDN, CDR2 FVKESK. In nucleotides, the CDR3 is TGTGCCAGCAGCCAAGGTTTAGCGGGTCCCCGCAGATACGCGTATTTT. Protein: CASSQGLAGPRRYAYF.

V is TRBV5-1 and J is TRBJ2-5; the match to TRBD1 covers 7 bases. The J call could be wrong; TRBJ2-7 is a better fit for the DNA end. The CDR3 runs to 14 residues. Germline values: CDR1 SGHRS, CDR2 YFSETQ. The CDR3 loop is CASSLTGTAVEQYF. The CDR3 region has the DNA TGCGCCAGCAGCTTAACCGGGACAGCGGTCGAGCAGTACTTC.

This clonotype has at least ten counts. The CDR3 reads CASSLEVKDTQYF. For the CDR3, the DNA is TGCGCCAGCAGCTTGGAGGTTAAGGATACGCAGTATTTT. V is TRBV5-1 and J is TRBJ2-3; D uncertain. V shed 0 bases and J shed 6 bases, with 8 bases lying between them. Germline CDR1 reads SGHRS; CDR2 reads YFSETQ. This CDR3 contains 13 residues.

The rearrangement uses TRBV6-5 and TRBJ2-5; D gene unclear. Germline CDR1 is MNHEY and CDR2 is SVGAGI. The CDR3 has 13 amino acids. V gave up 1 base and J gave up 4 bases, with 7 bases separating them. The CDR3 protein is CASSYLSPETQYF. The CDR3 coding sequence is TGTGCCAGCAGTTACTTAAGTCCAGAGACCCAGTACTTC.

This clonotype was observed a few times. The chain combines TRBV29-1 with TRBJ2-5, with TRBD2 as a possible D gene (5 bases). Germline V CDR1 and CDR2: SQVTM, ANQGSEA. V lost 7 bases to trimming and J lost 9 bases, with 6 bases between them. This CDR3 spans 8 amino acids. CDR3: CSAGAQYF. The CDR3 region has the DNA TGCAGCGCCGGGGCCCAGTACTTC.

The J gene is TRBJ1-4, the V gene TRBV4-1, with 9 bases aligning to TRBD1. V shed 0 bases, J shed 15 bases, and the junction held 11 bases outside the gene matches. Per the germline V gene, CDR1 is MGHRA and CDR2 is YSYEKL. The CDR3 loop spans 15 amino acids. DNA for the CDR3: TGCGCCAGCAGCCAAGAACAGACAGGGGGAAGACCCGTGTTTTTT. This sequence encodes CASSQEQTGGRPVFF.

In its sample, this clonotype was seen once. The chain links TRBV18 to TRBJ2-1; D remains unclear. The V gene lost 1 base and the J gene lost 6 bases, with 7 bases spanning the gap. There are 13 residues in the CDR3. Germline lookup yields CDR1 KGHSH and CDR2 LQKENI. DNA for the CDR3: TGTGCCAGCTCACCACGCCTAGGCAATGAGCAGTTCTTC. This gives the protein CASSPRLGNEQFF.